This TCR beta chain was sequenced during a study of control samples from healthy donors and cancer patients. The CDR3 spans 16 residues. Germline V CDR1 and CDR2: DFQATT, SNEGSKA (reference sequence). The V end lost 3 bases, the J end lost 0 bases, and 16 bases lay between the germline ends. Clones were sequenced by immunoSEQ multiplex PCR, and TCRdb holds only the in-frame ones, with some missing. This table holds about 60,000 clones, 90% found once. The chain joins TRBV20-1 to TRBJ2-3; D is uncertain. The source of this sequence is a woman between 45 and 60 years old with colorectal cancer. Sequencing was carried out using PBMCs. CDR3 sequence: CSASIIRLSSTDTQYF. CDR3 DNA: TGCAGTGCTAGTATTATCCGGTTGTCTAGCACAGATACGCAGTATTTT.